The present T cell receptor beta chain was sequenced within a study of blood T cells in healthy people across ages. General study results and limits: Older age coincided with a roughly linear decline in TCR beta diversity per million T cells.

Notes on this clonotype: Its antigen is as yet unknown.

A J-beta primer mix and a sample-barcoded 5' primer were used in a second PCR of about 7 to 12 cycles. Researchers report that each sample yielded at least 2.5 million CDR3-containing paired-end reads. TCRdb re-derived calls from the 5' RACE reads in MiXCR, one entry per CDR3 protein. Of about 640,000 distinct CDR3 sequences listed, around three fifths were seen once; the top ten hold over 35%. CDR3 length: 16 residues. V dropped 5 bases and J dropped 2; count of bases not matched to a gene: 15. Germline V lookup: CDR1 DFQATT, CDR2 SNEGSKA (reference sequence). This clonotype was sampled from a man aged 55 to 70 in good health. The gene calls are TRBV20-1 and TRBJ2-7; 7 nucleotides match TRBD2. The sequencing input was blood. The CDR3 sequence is CSAGQREAAGTYEQYF. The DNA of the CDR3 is TGCAGTGCTGGACAAAGAGAGGCAGCGGGAACCTACGAGCAGTACTTC.